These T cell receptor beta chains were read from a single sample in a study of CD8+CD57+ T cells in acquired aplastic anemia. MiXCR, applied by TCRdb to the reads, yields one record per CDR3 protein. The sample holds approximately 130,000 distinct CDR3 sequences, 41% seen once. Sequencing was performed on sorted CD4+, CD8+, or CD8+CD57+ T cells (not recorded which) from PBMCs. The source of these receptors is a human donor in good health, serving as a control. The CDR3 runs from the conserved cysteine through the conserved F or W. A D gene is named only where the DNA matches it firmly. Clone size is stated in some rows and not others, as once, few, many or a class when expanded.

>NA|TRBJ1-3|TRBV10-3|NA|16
TGTGCCATCAGTGAGTCAGTGACAAGCTCTGGAAACACCATATATTTT
CAISESVTSSGNTIYF
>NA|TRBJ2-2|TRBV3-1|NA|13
TGTGCCAGCAGCCAAGTGGGATCCGGGGAGCTGTTTTTT
CASSQVGSGELFF
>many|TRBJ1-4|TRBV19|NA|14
TGTGCCAGTGCGAACAGGGTTCCTTATGAAAAACTGTTTTTT
CASANRVPYEKLFF
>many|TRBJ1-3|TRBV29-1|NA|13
TGCAGCGTCTTCGGAGGTACTGGAAACACCATATATTTT
CSVFGGTGNTIYF
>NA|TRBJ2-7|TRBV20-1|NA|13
TGCAGTGCTAGAGATGTGAGAGCGGGCGGGCAGTGCTTC
CSARDVRAGGQCF
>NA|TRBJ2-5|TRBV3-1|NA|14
TGTGCCAGCGGTCAAGCGGGCGGGCAAGAGACCCAGTACTTC
CASGQAGGQETQYF
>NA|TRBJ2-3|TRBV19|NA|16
TGTGCCAGTAGTATAGCGAGGACAGATAGCACAGATACGCAGTATTTT
CASSIARTDSTDTQYF
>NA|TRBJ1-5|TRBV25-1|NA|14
TGTGCCAGCAGTGGGCTTTCTATCAATCAGCCCCAGCATTTT
CASSGLSINQPQHF
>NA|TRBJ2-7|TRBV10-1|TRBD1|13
TGCGCCTATATAGGGACAGGGAGGTACGAGCAGTACTTC
CAYIGTGRYEQYF
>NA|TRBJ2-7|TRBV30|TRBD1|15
TGTGCCTGGCGCGCTCCCGGGACAGGGGGCGACGAGCAGTACTTC
CAWRAPGTGGDEQYF
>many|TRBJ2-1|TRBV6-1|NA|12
TGTGCCAGTAGAAGGTGGGGAAATGAGCAGTTCTTC
CASRRWGNEQFF
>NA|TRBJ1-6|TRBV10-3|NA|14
TGTGCCATCAGTGAGCCGATGAAGAATTCACCCCTCCACTTT
CAISEPMKNSPLHF
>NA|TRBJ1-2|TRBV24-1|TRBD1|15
TGTGCCACCAGTGAGCAACCGGGACAGTCCTATGGCTACACCTTC
CATSEQPGQSYGYTF
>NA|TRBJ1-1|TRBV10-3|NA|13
TGTGCCATCAGTGGGCCGGGGGGGCAGGTAGCTTTCTTT
CAISGPGGQVAFF
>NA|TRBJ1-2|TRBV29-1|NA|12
TGCAGCGTTGAACCCCATCTCTATGGCTACACCTTC
CSVEPHLYGYTF
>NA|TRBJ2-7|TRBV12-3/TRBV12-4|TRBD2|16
TGTGCCAGCAGTTTAGCGCTGCGGGAGATAGACTACGAGCAGTACTTC
CASSLALREIDYEQYF
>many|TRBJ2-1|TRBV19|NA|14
TGTGCCAGTACGGCCTCCTCGGGAATAAATGAGCAGTTCTTC
CASTASSGINEQFF
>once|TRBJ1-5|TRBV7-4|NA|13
TGTGCCAGCAGCTTACGAGGTTTCCAGCCCCAGCATTTT
CASSLRGFQPQHF
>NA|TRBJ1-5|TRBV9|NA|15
TGTGCCAGCAGCGTAGGGACCGCCCGAAATCAGCCCCAGCATTTT
CASSVGTARNQPQHF
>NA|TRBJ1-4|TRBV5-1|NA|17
TGCGCCAGCAGCTTGGGGGGGGTCGGGGGCCACGAAGAAAAACTGTTTTTT
CASSLGGVGGHEEKLFF
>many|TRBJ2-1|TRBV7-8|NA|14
TGTGCCAGCAGCTTATTTGTGGTTGACAATGAGCAGTTCTTC
CASSLFVVDNEQFF
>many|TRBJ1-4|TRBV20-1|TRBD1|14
TGCAGTGCTACCGCCGGGACAGGGACTGAAAAACTGTTTTTT
CSATAGTGTEKLFF
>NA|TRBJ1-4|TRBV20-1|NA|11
TGCAGTGCTAGGACGGATGAAAAACTGTTTTTT
CSARTDEKLFF
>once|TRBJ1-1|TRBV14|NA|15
TGTGCCAGCAGCCAAGGGCCAGGGCGTAACACTGAAGCTTTCTTT
CASSQGPGRNTEAFF
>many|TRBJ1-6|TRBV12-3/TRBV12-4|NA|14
TGTGCCAGCGGTCGGGGGTCCTATAATTCACCCCTCCACTTT
CASGRGSYNSPLHF
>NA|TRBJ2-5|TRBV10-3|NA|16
TGTGCCATCAGTGACTATGGACACCCTGCGTCTGGGACCCAGTACTTC
CAISDYGHPASGTQYF
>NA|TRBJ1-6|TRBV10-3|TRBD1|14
TGTGCCATCAGGAACGGACAGGATAATTCACCCCTCCACTTT
CAIRNGQDNSPLHF
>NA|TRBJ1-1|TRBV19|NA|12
TGTGCCAGTAGTATAGAGGGGAGGGAAGCTTTCTTT
CASSIEGREAFF
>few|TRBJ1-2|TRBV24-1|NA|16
TGTGCCACCAGTGCCTCACCGGGCAGGGATGACTATGGCTACACCTTC
CATSASPGRDDYGYTF
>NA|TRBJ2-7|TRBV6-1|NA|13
TGTGCCAGCAGGCACAGGGAGTCCTACGAGCAGTACTTC
CASRHRESYEQYF
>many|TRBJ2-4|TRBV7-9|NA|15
TGTGCCAGCAGCTCCCCGTTACATAGGGGGAACATTCAGTACTTC
CASSSPLHRGNIQYF
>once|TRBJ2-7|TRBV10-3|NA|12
TGTGCCATCACGGGGTCTAACTACGAGCAGTACTTC
CAITGSNYEQYF
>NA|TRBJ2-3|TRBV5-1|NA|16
TGCGCCAGCAGCTTGGGAGTGGGCAGGGTGGCAGATACGCAGTATTTT
CASSLGVGRVADTQYF
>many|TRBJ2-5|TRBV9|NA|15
TGTGCCAGCAGCGAGGCCTTTGGGCGACAAGAGACCCAGTACTTC
CASSEAFGRQETQYF
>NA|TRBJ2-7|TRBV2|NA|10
TGTGCCAGCAGTGAGTTTCAGCAGTACTTC
CASSEFQQYF
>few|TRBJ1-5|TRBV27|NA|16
TGTGCCAGCAGCCGAACAGGGCCGACCCGCAATCAGCCCCAGCATTTT
CASSRTGPTRNQPQHF
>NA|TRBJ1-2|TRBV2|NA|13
TGTGCCAGTGCCCCACCAGGACATCTGGGCTACACCTTC
CASAPPGHLGYTF
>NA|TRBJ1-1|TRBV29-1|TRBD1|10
TGCAGTGCCGGGACAGGTGAAGCTTTCTTT
CSAGTGEAFF
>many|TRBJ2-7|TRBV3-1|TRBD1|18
TGTGCCAGCAGCCAAACGACAGGGTCCTACTCTAGCTCCTACGAGCAGTACTTC
CASSQTTGSYSSSYEQYF
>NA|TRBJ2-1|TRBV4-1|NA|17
TGCGCCAGCGGCTCCGGAGTCAAGGACAGCTCCTACAATGAGCAGTTCTTC
CASGSGVKDSSYNEQFF
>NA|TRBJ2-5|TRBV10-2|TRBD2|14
TGCGCCAGCAGTGACACTAGCGGGGGACTGACCCAGTACTTC
CASSDTSGGLTQYF
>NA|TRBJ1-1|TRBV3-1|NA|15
TGTGCCGGCAGCCAGGTCGGGTGGCGGAACACTGAAGCTTTCTTT
CAGSQVGWRNTEAFF
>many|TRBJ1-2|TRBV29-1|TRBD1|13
TGCAGCGCTTCGGACAGGGGCCACTATGGCTACACCTTC
CSASDRGHYGYTF